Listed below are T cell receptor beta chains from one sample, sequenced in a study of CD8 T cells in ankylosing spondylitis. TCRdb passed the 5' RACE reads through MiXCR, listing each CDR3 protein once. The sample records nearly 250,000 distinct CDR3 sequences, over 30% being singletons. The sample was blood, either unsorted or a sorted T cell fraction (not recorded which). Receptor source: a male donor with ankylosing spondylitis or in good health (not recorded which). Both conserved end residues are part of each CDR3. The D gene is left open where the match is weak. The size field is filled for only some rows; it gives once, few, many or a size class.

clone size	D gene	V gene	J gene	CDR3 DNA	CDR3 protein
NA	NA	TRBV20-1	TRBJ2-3	TGCAGTGCGACCCAGGGAGGATCAGATACGCAGTATTTT	CSATQGGSDTQYF
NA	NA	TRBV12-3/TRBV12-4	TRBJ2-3	TGTGCCAGCAGGGAGTCTACGGAAGATACGCAGTATTTT	CASRESTEDTQYF
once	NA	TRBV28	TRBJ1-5	TGTGCCAGCAGCGGGGGGGGTCATCAGCCCCAGCATTTT	CASSGGGHQPQHF
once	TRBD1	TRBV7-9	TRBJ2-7	TGTGCCGAAAAAGGGACAGGGGAGTTCTACGAGCAGTACTTC	CAEKGTGEFYEQYF
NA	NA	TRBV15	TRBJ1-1	TGTGCCACCAGCAGCCCGCCCCCAGAGAACACTGAAGCTTTCTTT	CATSSPPPENTEAFF
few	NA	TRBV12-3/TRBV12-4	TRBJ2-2	TGTGCCAGCAATCCCCTAGCGACTTCCGGGGAGCTGTTTTTT	CASNPLATSGELFF
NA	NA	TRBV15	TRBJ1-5	TGTGCCACCAGCCTCCCTCAGCTGTATCAGCCCCAGCATTTT	CATSLPQLYQPQHF
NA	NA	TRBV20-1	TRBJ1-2	TGCAGTGCTAGTCGCCCCAGCGGGTATGGGGGCTATGGCTACACCTTC	CSASRPSGYGGYGYTF
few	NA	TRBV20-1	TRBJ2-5	TGCAGTGCTAGTGACTCCCAAGAGACCCAGTACTTC	CSASDSQETQYF
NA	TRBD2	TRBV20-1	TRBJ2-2	TGCAGTGCTAGGAGGGGCTTAGCGGGGGGTGGGACCGGGGAGCTGTTTTTT	CSARRGLAGGGTGELFF
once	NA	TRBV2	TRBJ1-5	TGTGCCAGCAGTCCACCGAGCAATCAGCCCCAGCATTTT	CASSPPSNQPQHF
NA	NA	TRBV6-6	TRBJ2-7	TGTGCCAGCAGCCTCGACGGGACCTACGAGCAGTACTTC	CASSLDGTYEQYF
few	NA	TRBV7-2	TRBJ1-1	TGTGCCAGCAGCTACCCAGGACAGTCTGAAGCTTTCTTT	CASSYPGQSEAFF
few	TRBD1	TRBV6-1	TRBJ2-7	TGTGCCAGCAGTGTTGGGACAGGGACCTCCTACGAGCAGTACTTC	CASSVGTGTSYEQYF
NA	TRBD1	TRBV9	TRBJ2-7	TGTGCCAGCAGCACCTACGGGACAGGGGGCAGCGAGCAGTACTTC	CASSTYGTGGSEQYF
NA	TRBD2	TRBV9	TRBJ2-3	TGTGCCAGCAGCACCCGAACTAGCGGGGTTCCAGATACGCAGTATTTT	CASSTRTSGVPDTQYF
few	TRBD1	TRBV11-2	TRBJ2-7	TGTGCCAGCAGCTTAGGGACAGGGGGCGTGGAGCAGTACTTC	CASSLGTGGVEQYF
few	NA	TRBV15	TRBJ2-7	TGTGCCACCAGCAGAGTGGTCAGGGAATTCGACGAGCAGTACTTC	CATSRVVREFDEQYF
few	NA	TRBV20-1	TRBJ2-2	TGCAGTGCTAGAGGACTAGCGAACACCGGGGAGCTGTTTTTT	CSARGLANTGELFF
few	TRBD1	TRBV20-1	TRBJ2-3	TGCAGTGCCCAAGAACAGGGGTACACAGATACGCAGTATTTT	CSAQEQGYTDTQYF
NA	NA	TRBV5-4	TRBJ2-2	TGTGCCAGCAGCTTGTTAGGGGCGAACACCGGGGAGCTGTTTTTT	CASSLLGANTGELFF
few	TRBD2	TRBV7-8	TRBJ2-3	TGTGCCAGCAGCTCTAGCGGGGGGATCACAGATACGCAGTATTTT	CASSSSGGITDTQYF
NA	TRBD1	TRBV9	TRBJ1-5	TGTGCCAGCAGCGTCGGGACAGGGGACGGTCAGCCCCAGCATTTT	CASSVGTGDGQPQHF
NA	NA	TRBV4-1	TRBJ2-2	TGCGCCAGCAGCCAAGTCGCGGGGGCGGAGCGGGAGCTGTTTTTT	CASSQVAGAERELFF
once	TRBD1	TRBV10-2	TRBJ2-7	TGCGCCAGCAGCGAAACAGGGGATGAGCAGTACTTC	CASSETGDEQYF
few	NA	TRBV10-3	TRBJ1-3	TGTGCCATCAGTGAGTCGGGCCTACCGGGAGTGGGTGATGGAAACACCATATATTTT	CAISESGLPGVGDGNTIYF
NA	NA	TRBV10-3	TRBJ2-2	TGTGCCATCAGTGAGTCTCTTCGCACCGGGGAGCTGTTTTTT	CAISESLRTGELFF
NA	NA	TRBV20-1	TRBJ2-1	TGCAGTGCTAGAGTTTGGTATGAGCAGTTCTTC	CSARVWYEQFF
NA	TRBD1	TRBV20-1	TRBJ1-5	TGCAGTGCCGCGACAGGGGGTAACGCCAATCAGCCCCAGCATTTT	CSAATGGNANQPQHF
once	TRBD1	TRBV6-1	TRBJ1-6	TGTGCCAGCAGTAGAGGGACAGGGGAATCACCCCTCCACTTT	CASSRGTGESPLHF
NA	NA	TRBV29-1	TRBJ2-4	TGCAGCACACCGGGGCCCAAAAACATTCAGTACTTC	CSTPGPKNIQYF
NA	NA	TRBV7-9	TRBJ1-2	TGTGCCAGCAGCCCGCCGGGTGGCTACACCTTC	CASSPPGGYTF
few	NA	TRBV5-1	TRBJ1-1	TGCGCCAGCAGCTTCCGAGGAGGCGGCGATACTGAAGCTTTCTTT	CASSFRGGGDTEAFF
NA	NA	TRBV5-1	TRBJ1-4	TGCGCCAGCAGCTTTTCGGGGACTAATGAAAAACTGTTTTTT	CASSFSGTNEKLFF
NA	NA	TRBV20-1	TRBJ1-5	TGCAGTGCTAGAGATAATCGCAGGGGCAATCAGCCCCAGCATTTT	CSARDNRRGNQPQHF
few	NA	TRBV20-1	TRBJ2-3	TGCAGTGCTAGGGGAGCGCTGTTGACAGATACGCAGTATTTT	CSARGALLTDTQYF
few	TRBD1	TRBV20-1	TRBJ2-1	TGCAGTGTAGGGGACAGGGACCACAATGAGCAGTTCTTC	CSVGDRDHNEQFF
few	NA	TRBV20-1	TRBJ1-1	TGCAGTGCTAGACCTCCAGGTCCCGAAGCTTTCTTT	CSARPPGPEAFF
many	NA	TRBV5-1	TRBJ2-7	TGCGCCAGCACTGGGACCGATGCCTACGAGCAGTACTTC	CASTGTDAYEQYF
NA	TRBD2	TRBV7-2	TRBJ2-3	TGTGCCAGCAGCCCGCGGACTAGGTCGAATACGCAGTATTTT	CASSPRTRSNTQYF
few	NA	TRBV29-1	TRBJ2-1	TGCAGCGTTGCCACGACAGGCCGGGGTTACAATGAGCAGTTCTTC	CSVATTGRGYNEQFF
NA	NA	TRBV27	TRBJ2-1	TGTGCCAGCAGTTTGGGGTCAGGGGCTTACAATTACAATGAGCAGTTCTTC	CASSLGSGAYNYNEQFF
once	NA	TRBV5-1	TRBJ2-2	TGCGCCAGCAGACTCCAGCCAGAGGCGGGGACCGGGGAGCTGTTTTTT	CASRLQPEAGTGELFF
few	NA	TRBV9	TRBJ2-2	TGTGCCAGCAGCGCACAGTCGGGGAGGATCGCCGGGGAGCTGTTTTTT	CASSAQSGRIAGELFF
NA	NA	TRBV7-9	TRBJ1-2	TGTGCCAGCAGCTTTACAGTAGCTAACTATGGCTACACCTTC	CASSFTVANYGYTF
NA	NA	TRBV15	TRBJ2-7	TGTGCCACCAGCAGAGGAAGGGACCTGGCCTACGAGCAGTACTTC	CATSRGRDLAYEQYF
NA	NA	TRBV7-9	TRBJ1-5	TGTGCCAGCAGCTTGGGTCTAAACCGAGGGGGCAATCAGCCCCAGCATTTT	CASSLGLNRGGNQPQHF
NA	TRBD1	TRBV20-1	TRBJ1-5	TGCAGTGCTTTCGGACAGGGGGTCGTTAGCAATCAGCCCCAGCATTTT	CSAFGQGVVSNQPQHF
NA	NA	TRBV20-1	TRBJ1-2	TGCAGTGCCCAGAGGTGGGGTGGCTACACCTTC	CSAQRWGGYTF
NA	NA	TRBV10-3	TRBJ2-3	TGTGCCATCAGTGGGGACAACACAGATACGCAGTATTTT	CAISGDNTDTQYF
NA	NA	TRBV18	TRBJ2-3	TGTGCCAGCTCACCGTGGACTCCCGACCTCCCTACGCAGTATTTT	CASSPWTPDLPTQYF
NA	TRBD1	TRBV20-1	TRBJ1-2	TGCAGTGCAAAGGGGACAGGGAGGTTCTATGGCTACACCTTC	CSAKGTGRFYGYTF
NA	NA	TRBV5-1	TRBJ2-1	TGCGCCAGCAGCCCGGAATGGGGGTACGGTGAGCAGTTCTTC	CASSPEWGYGEQFF
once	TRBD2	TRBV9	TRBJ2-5	TGTGCCAGCAGCGTAGGCGGGCTAGCGGGGCACCAAGAGACCCAGTACTTC	CASSVGGLAGHQETQYF
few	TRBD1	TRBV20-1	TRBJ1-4	TGCAGTGCCCAACAGGGGGCGGCAACTAATGAAAAACTGTTTTTT	CSAQQGAATNEKLFF
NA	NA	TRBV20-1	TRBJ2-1	TGCAGTGCTAGCCCAGGGGTGAGCTCCTACAATGAGCAGTTCTTC	CSASPGVSSYNEQFF
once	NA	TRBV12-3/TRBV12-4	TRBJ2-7	TGTGCCAGCAGTTTTCCGGGGATAAACTACGAGCAGTACTTC	CASSFPGINYEQYF
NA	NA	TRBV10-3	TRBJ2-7	TGTGCCATCAGTGACGTACAGGGCCCCTACGAGCAGTACTTC	CAISDVQGPYEQYF
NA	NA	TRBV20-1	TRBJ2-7	TGCAGTGCTAGAGCCATTTCCGGGGGCTTTGGCTACGAGCAGTACTTC	CSARAISGGFGYEQYF